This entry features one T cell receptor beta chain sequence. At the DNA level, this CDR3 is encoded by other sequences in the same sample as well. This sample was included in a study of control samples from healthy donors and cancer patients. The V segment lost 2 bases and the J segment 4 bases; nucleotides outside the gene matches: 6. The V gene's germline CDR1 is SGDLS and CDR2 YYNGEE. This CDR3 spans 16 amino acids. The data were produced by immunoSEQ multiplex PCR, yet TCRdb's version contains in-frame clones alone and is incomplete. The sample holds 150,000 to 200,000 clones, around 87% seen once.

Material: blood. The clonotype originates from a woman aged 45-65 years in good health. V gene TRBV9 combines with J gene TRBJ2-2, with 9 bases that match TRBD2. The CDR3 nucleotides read TGTGCCAGCAGCGTCGGCGGGGGGGCGGGCACCGGGGAGCTGTTTTTT. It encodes CASSVGGGAGTGELFF.